These T cell receptor beta chains were read from a single sample in a study of STAT5B mutations in CD4+ large granular lymphocyte leukemia. TCRdb's table, derived via immunoSEQ multiplex PCR, lists solely in-frame clones and lacks some. The sample has 40,000 to 45,000 clones; around 85% are singletons. The specimen was CD4+ T cells from blood buffy coats. The receptor set was obtained from a human donor in good health. The CDR3 runs from the conserved cysteine through the conserved F or W. Fields, in order: V gene, clone size, J gene, D gene, CDR3 protein, CDR3 DNA. A D gene is named only where the DNA matches it firmly. Expanded clones get a size class; other rows say once, few or many, or leave the size out.

>TRBV19|few|TRBJ1-5|TRBD1
CASSTLRGTVNQPQHF
TGTGCCAGTAGTACTCTGCGAGGGACAGTAAATCAGCCCCAGCATTTT
>TRBV7-9|.|TRBJ1-6|TRBD1
CASSLGTGKITPLHF
TGTGCCAGCAGCTTAGGGACAGGGAAAATCACACCCCTCCACTTT
>TRBV18|once|TRBJ2-2|TRBD1
CASSLGQGSTGELFF
TGTGCCAGCTCACTGGGACAGGGGTCCACCGGGGAGCTGTTTTTT
>TRBV4-3|.|TRBJ1-4|.
CASSQDIARDEKLFF
TGCGCCAGCAGCCAAGATATAGCCCGTGATGAAAAACTGTTTTTT
>TRBV6-4|few|TRBJ1-6|.
CASSFTRDGPLHF
TGTGCCAGCAGCTTCACACGGGATGGACCCCTCCACTTT
>TRBV19|.|TRBJ1-5|.
CASTTQGAENQPQHF
TGTGCCAGTACCACGCAAGGGGCAGAGAATCAGCCCCAGCATTTT
>TRBV6-5|.|TRBJ2-7|TRBD1
CASRTDRNYEQYF
TGTGCCAGCAGGACGGACAGGAACTACGAGCAGTACTTC
>TRBV6-1|.|TRBJ1-2|.
CASTGQSYGYTF
TGTGCCAGCACAGGACAGAGCTATGGCTACACCTTC
>TRBV30|few|TRBJ1-3|TRBD1
CAWNSQGVGNTIYF
TGTGCCTGGAACTCACAGGGGGTCGGAAACACCATATATTTT
>TRBV19|few|TRBJ1-1|TRBD1
CASSRDRGRPEAFF
TGTGCCAGTAGCCGGGACAGGGGGCGCCCTGAAGCTTTCTTT
>TRBV11-1|.|TRBJ2-1|TRBD1
CASSFPGQYNEQFF
TGTGCCAGCAGCTTTCCGGGACAGTACAATGAGCAGTTCTTC
>TRBV19|.|TRBJ2-7|TRBD2
CASSMVGGGYEQYF
TGTGCCAGTAGTATGGTCGGGGGGGGCTACGAGCAGTACTTC
>TRBV7-8|.|TRBJ2-7|TRBD1
CASTLLGQGESYEQYF
TGTGCCAGCACCCTACTGGGACAGGGGGAATCCTACGAGCAGTACTTC
>TRBV19|.|TRBJ1-2|TRBD1
CASSITRPTGDYGYTF
TGTGCCAGTAGTATAACCCGCCCGACAGGGGACTATGGCTACACCTTC
>TRBV6-1|once|TRBJ1-1|.
CASRKDSEGNTEAFF
TGTGCCAGCAGAAAGGACAGCGAGGGGAACACTGAAGCTTTCTTT
>TRBV30|.|TRBJ1-6|.
CAWSLSRSGLNSPLHF
TGTGCCTGGAGCCTCAGTAGGTCAGGGTTAAACTCACCCCTCCACTTT
>TRBV2|.|TRBJ2-5|TRBD1
CASSTTGRETQYF
TGTGCCAGCAGTACGACAGGGCGAGAGACCCAGTACTTC
>TRBV4-1|once|TRBJ1-3|.
CASSPDAGTSGNTIYF
TGCGCCAGCAGCCCAGACGCAGGGACCTCTGGAAACACCATATATTTT
>TRBV6-5|.|TRBJ1-3|.
CASSFPPSGNTIYF
TGTGCCAGCAGTTTCCCTCCCTCTGGAAACACCATATATTTT
>TRBV7-2|.|TRBJ1-2|.
CASSPQTDRGIYGYTF
TGTGCCAGCAGCCCCCAGACAGATCGAGGGATCTATGGCTACACCTTC
>TRBV19|.|TRBJ2-2|TRBD1
CASSRAFLGQGVTGELFF
TGTGCCAGTAGTCGGGCCTTTCTCGGACAGGGGGTCACCGGGGAGCTGTTTTTT
>TRBV5-4|.|TRBJ2-3|TRBD1
CASSLQGARTDTQYF
TGTGCCAGCAGCTTGCAGGGGGCGCGCACAGATACGCAGTATTTT
>TRBV5-1|.|TRBJ1-4|.
CASSLGPQGPNEKLFF
TGCGCCAGCAGCTTGGGGCCCCAGGGGCCTAATGAAAAACTGTTTTTT
>TRBV28|.|TRBJ1-1|.
CASSPPRVMDTEAFF
TGTGCCAGCAGTCCCCCCAGGGTGATGGACACTGAAGCTTTCTTT
>TRBV11-3|.|TRBJ2-1|.
CASSSGGFEQFF
TGTGCCAGCAGCTCCGGGGGTTTTGAGCAGTTCTTC
>TRBV6-6|.|TRBJ1-2|TRBD1
CASSPTGVNYGYTF
TGTGCCAGCAGCCCGACAGGGGTTAACTATGGCTACACCTTC
>TRBV7-2|.|TRBJ2-2|.
CASSPQYTGELFF
TGTGCCAGCAGCCCACAGTACACCGGGGAGCTGTTTTTT